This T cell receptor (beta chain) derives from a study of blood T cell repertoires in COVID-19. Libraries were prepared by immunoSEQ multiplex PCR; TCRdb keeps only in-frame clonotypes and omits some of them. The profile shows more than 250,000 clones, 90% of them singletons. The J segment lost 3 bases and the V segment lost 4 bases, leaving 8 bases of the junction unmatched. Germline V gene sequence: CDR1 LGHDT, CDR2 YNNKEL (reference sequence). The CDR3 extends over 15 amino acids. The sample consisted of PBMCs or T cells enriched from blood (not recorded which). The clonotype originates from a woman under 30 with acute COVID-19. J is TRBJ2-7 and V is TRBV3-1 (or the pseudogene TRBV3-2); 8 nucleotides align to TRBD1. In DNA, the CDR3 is TGTGCCAGCAGCCGAGGACAGGGAGGACTCTACGAGCAGTACTTC. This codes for CASSRGQGGLYEQYF.